A selection of T cell receptor beta chains follows, all from one sample in a study of blood T cell repertoires in COVID-19. The repertoire was sequenced with immunoSEQ multiplex PCR; TCRdb's copy has only in-frame clones and lacks some. Among around 210,000 clones listed, over 80% were seen once. Sequencing was done on a sample of peripheral blood. All receptors derive from a man aged 60 to 69 with COVID-19, enrolled during active disease. Both conserved end residues are trimmed from each CDR3.

v_gene,j_gene,CDR3aa
TRBV3-1/TRBV3-2,TRBJ2-7,ASSRGLDSYEQY
TRBV9,TRBJ2-7,ASSRTGTGSGEQY
TRBV10-3,TRBJ1-1,AISGQANTEAF
TRBV10-1,TRBJ2-1,ASSEADRGLNEQF
TRBV21-1,TRBJ1-1,ASSSRGRCTEAF
TRBV2,TRBJ1-2,ASNELGVMAYGYT
TRBV27,TRBJ1-2,ASSKGANYGYT
TRBV29-1,TRBJ2-3,SVRTGATTDTQY
TRBV9,TRBJ1-3,ASTPQDRANTIY
TRBV2,TRBJ1-6,ASRTVSSYNSPLH
TRBV27,TRBJ2-2,ASKTAGARTGELF
TRBV3-1/TRBV3-2,TRBJ1-5,ASSTTGNQPQH
TRBV29-1,TRBJ1-1,SARQGLGTEAF
TRBV7-2,TRBJ2-5,ASSFQVSPPKETQY
TRBV9,TRBJ2-2,ASSVDRWKGGELF
TRBV5-6,TRBJ2-1,ASSFTSGRYNEQF
TRBV5-1,TRBJ2-5,ASSSNGQGARETQY
TRBV28,TRBJ1-3,ASSYPRGNTIY
TRBV19,TRBJ1-5,ASSIGDYSNQPQH
TRBV12-2,TRBJ2-3,ASRLRPAILRLSGGCHTQY
TRBV5-1,TRBJ2-5,ASSFLGRGSGETQY
TRBV5-5,TRBJ2-7,ASSPLSASYEQY
TRBV6-5,TRBJ2-7,ASSYSPPGAYEQY
TRBV4-2,TRBJ1-2,ASSQDRTGDYGYT
TRBV3-1/TRBV3-2,TRBJ1-6,ASSQGRQGTPLH
TRBV30,TRBJ2-2,AWSSFFGGRGRPGELF
TRBV7-8,TRBJ2-7,ASSQGGGEQY
TRBV5-4,TRBJ2-5,ASSPGQGKETQY
TRBV27,TRBJ1-1,ASSPYRGRPLEAF
TRBV6-4,TRBJ1-2,ASTPELNGYGYT
TRBV6-2/TRBV6-3,TRBJ1-1,ASSLTRGGSEAF
TRBV6-2/TRBV6-3,TRBJ1-5,ASSGQGATDSNQPQH
TRBV28,TRBJ2-5,ASSPAGETQY
TRBV7-9,TRBJ2-2,ASTVAGRTGELF
TRBV6-6,TRBJ2-7,ASSYEASSYEQY
TRBV4-3,TRBJ1-2,ASSQDTGVRGYT
TRBV19,TRBJ2-2,ASSLRDSGELF
TRBV10-2,TRBJ1-4,ASSESFVGGHTNEKLF
TRBV5-1,TRBJ2-5,ASSHTEGKGRETQY
TRBV19,TRBJ1-5,ASSPFLRTGANQPQH
TRBV5-1,TRBJ2-7,ASSLPRERNTYEQY
TRBV28,TRBJ2-5,ASSSLPRGVAEQETQY
TRBV12-3/TRBV12-4,TRBJ2-1,ASSETGIGEQF
TRBV6-5,TRBJ1-6,TSSQLARNNSPLH
TRBV28,TRBJ1-3,ASSRGREKNTIY
TRBV5-6,TRBJ1-6,ASSWTGHNSPLH
TRBV27,TRBJ1-4,ASRTGLGKLF
TRBV7-8,TRBJ1-1,ASSTLRGREDEAF
TRBV5-5,TRBJ2-3,ASSFEAGQLLLFTDTQY
TRBV6-5,TRBJ2-7,ASSHTGVEQY
TRBV19,TRBJ1-4,ASRRQDEKLF
TRBV7-9,TRBJ1-6,ASSSLGQGLYNSPLH
TRBV19,TRBJ2-1,ASSRDRGLGNEQF
TRBV18,TRBJ2-5,ASSPGQETQY
TRBV6-6,TRBJ2-3,AVGGDTQY
TRBV10-1,TRBJ1-6,ASSEGTGENSPLH
TRBV9,TRBJ1-4,ASSVAVGGTNEKLF
TRBV7-2,TRBJ1-5,ASSLGLVSNQPQH
TRBV19,TRBJ1-1,ASSMRGEGEAF